A single sample gave rise to the 7 T cell receptor beta chains below, sequenced in a study of cytomegalovirus exposure and HLA in healthy donors. PCR involved 60 Vbeta and 13 Jbeta primers. Here immunoSEQ multiplex PCR was the method, and the copy in TCRdb shows in-frame clones only, minus some. Among 150,000 to 200,000 clones, 65% to 85% were seen once, and the ten largest hold 1.2% to 1.5%. Sequencing was performed on PBMCs. The receptor set was obtained from a girl aged 10 to 17 in good health and CMV-seropositive.

The chain uses TRBV5-6 and TRBJ1-5; D remains ambiguous. The V and J ends lost 3 bases and 5 bases respectively, with 18 bases between them. The CDR3 runs to 16 residues. The V gene's germline CDR1 is SGHDT and CDR2 YYEEEE. The CDR3 is CASSSWRRREDQPQHF. CDR3 coding DNA: TGTGCCAGCAGCTCTTGGAGGAGACGGGAGGATCAGCCCCAGCATTTT.

For this clone: Other nucleotide sequences in the sample specify the same CDR3. This chain uses TRBV7-6 with TRBJ2-5, with D unclear. The V and J ends lost 1 base and 1 base respectively, with 4 bases between them. From germline, CDR1 is SGHVS and CDR2 FNYEAQ. CDR3 length: 13 amino acids. The CDR3 reads CASSLGPQETQYF. The CDR3 nucleotides are TGTGCCAGCAGCTTAGGGCCCCAAGAGACCCAGTACTTC.

The rearrangement links TRBV28 to TRBJ1-2; maybe TRBD1 (6 bases). Trimming took off 2 bases at V and 7 bases at J, with 11 bases between the two ends. From germline, CDR1 is MDHEN and CDR2 SYDVKM. There are 13 residues in the CDR3. The CDR3 DNA reads TGTGCCAGCAGTTTACACAGGGCCATTGGCTACACCTTC. Amino acid sequence: CASSLHRAIGYTF.

The rearrangement links TRBV30 to TRBJ2-7; 8 bases fit TRBD1. The CDR3 runs 13 residues. Germline V gene sequence: CDR1 GTSNPN, CDR2 SVGIG (reference sequence). V trimming: 3 bases; J trimming: 10 bases; junction bases outside the gene matches: 11. As DNA, the CDR3 is TGTGCCTGGAGCACAGGACAGGGTCTCGATCAGTACTTC. Its translation: CAWSTGQGLDQYF.

This chain joins TRBV1 and TRBJ2-1; the table's D gene call, TRBD2, was not cross checked with the DNA. TRBV1 is described as a pseudogene. The CDR3 covers 18 residues. The DNA for the CDR3 is TGCACCAGCCTGGTGACTAGCCTTCGGGCGGAGTTCTACAATGAGCAGTTCTTC. Amino acids: CTSLVTSLRAEFYNEQFF.

This chain joins TRBV29-1 and TRBJ1-4; no firm D call. Per germline, CDR1 SQVTM and CDR2 ANQGSEA. The CDR3 covers 14 residues. V lost 6 bases and J 0 bases, leaving 11 bases between the germline ends. In nucleotides, the CDR3 is TGCAGCGTCAGAAGGAGTGCAACTAATGAAAAACTGTTTTTT. It specifies CSVRRSATNEKLFF.

The table lists this clone with a count of one. The chain is built from TRBV5-4 and TRBJ2-7; D is perhaps TRBD2 (6 bases). The CDR3 is 17 residues long. CDR1 is SGHNT, CDR2 YYREEE, per germline (reference sequence). V was shortened by 0 bases and J by 3 bases, with 19 bases between the two germline ends. This CDR3 reads CASSLEESGRDDYEQYF. The CDR3 bases are TGTGCCAGCAGCTTGGAGGAGAGTGGGCGGGACGACTACGAGCAGTACTTC.